Listed below are T cell receptor beta chains from one sample, sequenced in a study of blood T cells in healthy people across ages. TCRdb redid the calling of the 5' RACE reads with MiXCR, one entry per CDR3 protein. This table holds fewer than 1.5 million distinct CDR3 sequences, about 40% found once. The sequencing sample was made of blood. Every receptor here comes from a woman under 30 in good health. The CDR3 runs from the conserved cysteine through the conserved F or W. A D gene is named only where the DNA matches it firmly. Size values are once, few and many counts, or a class for expanded clones, and some rows have none.

TRBV27	TRBD1	TRBJ2-3	NA	CASSLLRDRGTDTQYF	TGTGCCAGCAGTCTGCTCCGGGACAGGGGCACAGATACGCAGTATTTT
TRBV7-9	TRBD2	TRBJ2-1	many	CASSLASSGAYNEQFF	TGTGCCAGCAGCTTAGCGAGTAGCGGGGCCTACAATGAGCAGTTCTTC
TRBV12-3/TRBV12-4	NA	TRBJ1-2	NA	CASSFKVLWDGYTF	TGTGCCAGCAGTTTTAAGGTACTTTGGGATGGCTACACCTTC
TRBV6-5	NA	TRBJ2-3	few	CASSYTPWTSHTDTQYF	TGTGCCAGCAGTTATACGCCCTGGACGAGTCACACAGATACGCAGTATTTT
TRBV2	NA	TRBJ2-3	NA	CACTGSTDTQYF	TGTGCCTGTACCGGTAGCACAGATACGCAGTATTTT
TRBV29-1	NA	TRBJ1-1	NA	CSGRDTEAFF	TGCAGCGGTAGGGACACTGAAGCTTTCTTT
TRBV27	NA	TRBJ2-2	NA	CASSAIRGAGELFF	TGTGCCAGCAGTGCGATCAGGGGCGCCGGGGAGCTGTTTTTT
TRBV19	NA	TRBJ2-7	NA	CASNARDHSYEQYF	TGTGCCAGTAATGCCCGGGACCACTCCTACGAGCAGTACTTC
TRBV12-5	NA	TRBJ2-3	NA	CASGLGTSTDTQYF	TGTGCTAGTGGTTTGGGGACCAGCACAGATACGCAGTATTTT
TRBV6-5	TRBD2	TRBJ2-1	NA	CASSYSKFGEGQETQFF	TGTGCCAGCAGTTACTCGAAGTTCGGGGAGGGGCAAGAGACCCAGTTCTTC
TRBV20-1	NA	TRBJ2-7	few	CSAVRGPYNEQYF	TGCAGTGCCGTTCGGGGGCCCTACAATGAGCAGTACTTC
TRBV7-9	NA	TRBJ2-5	NA	CASSPPGAKAQYF	TGTGCCAGCAGCCCCCCTGGGGCTAAGGCCCAGTACTTC
TRBV5-6	NA	TRBJ1-5	NA	CASSLEGFNQPQHF	TGTGCCAGCAGCTTGGAGGGTTTCAATCAGCCCCAGCATTTT
TRBV30	NA	TRBJ1-2	NA	CAWRAEYYGYTF	TGTGCCTGGAGGGCGGAGTACTATGGCTACACCTTC
TRBV11-1	NA	TRBJ2-1	NA	CASSLGSGSNEQFF	TGTGCCAGCAGCTTAGGATCGGGGTCGAATGAGCAGTTCTTC
TRBV12-3/TRBV12-4	NA	TRBJ2-7	NA	CASSSSSGSEQYF	TGTGCCAGCAGTTCAAGTTCAGGGTCCGAGCAGTACTTC
TRBV7-6	TRBD1	TRBJ2-1	NA	CASSHRAQGEDEQFF	TGTGCCAGCAGCCATCGGGCACAGGGGGAGGATGAGCAGTTCTTC
TRBV12-3/TRBV12-4	TRBD2	TRBJ2-1	many	CASSPRTSGSYNEQFF	TGTGCCAGCAGCCCCCGAACTAGCGGCTCCTACAATGAGCAGTTCTTC
TRBV15	NA	TRBJ2-1	NA	CAIRGSLRSEQFF	TGTGCCATCAGGGGTAGCCTGAGGAGCGAGCAGTTCTTC
TRBV6-6	TRBD1	TRBJ2-2	NA	CASRLGTGPGELFF	TGTGCCAGCAGGCTAGGGACAGGGCCCGGGGAGCTGTTTTTT
TRBV3-1	TRBD1	TRBJ1-6	few	CASSLQGAVNSPLHF	TGTGCTAGCAGTCTACAGGGGGCAGTTAATTCACCCCTCCACTTT
TRBV6-2/TRBV6-3	NA	TRBJ1-2	NA	CASSYATVPPGGYTF	TGTGCCAGCAGTTACGCGACTGTACCCCCAGGTGGCTACACCTTC
TRBV5-1	NA	TRBJ2-1	NA	CASSLGQAYEQFF	TGCGCCAGCAGCTTGGGACAGGCGTATGAGCAGTTCTTC
TRBV2	TRBD2	TRBJ2-7	NA	CASSDPSGGPFYEQYF	TGTGCCAGCAGTGATCCGAGCGGGGGGCCTTTCTACGAGCAGTACTTC
TRBV6-5	NA	TRBJ2-7	NA	CASSYNRANYEQYF	TGTGCCAGCAGTTACAACAGGGCCAACTACGAGCAGTACTTC
TRBV5-1	TRBD2	TRBJ2-1	NA	CASSRGGVGGREQFF	TGCGCCAGCAGCCGGGGGGGTGTCGGCGGGAGGGAGCAGTTCTTC
TRBV29-1	NA	TRBJ1-1	NA	CSAGQTLNTEAFF	TGCAGCGCCGGACAGACCTTGAACACTGAAGCTTTCTTT